This TCR beta chain originates from a study of cytomegalovirus exposure and HLA in healthy donors (dated by TCRdb to 2016 to 2017). As for the study more broadly: In an earlier analysis of under 600 of the donors, 276 Gb of sequence data and approximately 100 million unique TCR beta sequences from about 190 million T cells were reported. Approximately 300 gigabases of sequencing data and around 85 million unique TCR sequences made up an early release that covered approximately 700 HLA-typed donors. Of the roughly 410 genotyped donors, 75% to 85% were placed in the genetic ancestry cluster associated with self-reported Caucasian donors. The aim of the study was to test whether cataloging public T cell receptors could identify signatures of past pathogen exposure. The T cell repertoires of several hundred subjects were profiled by immunosequencing and related to cytomegalovirus serostatus. Besides the first cohort of around 700 subjects, a separate validation cohort made up of some 110 different subjects was used. High-throughput TCR immunosequencing, statistical association of individual TCRs with disease status, and machine learning were combined to predict cytomegalovirus infection status. A later analysis re-examined previously published TCR beta repertoires from roughly 720 donors and added high-resolution HLA genotyping to investigate patterns of TCR occurrence. The later analysis used no new phenotypic data to find candidate immune exposures, relying instead on TCR beta sequences and their occurrence across donors. An earlier analysis of 450 to 750 of the donors used high-throughput TCR beta sequencing to judge whether each TCR beta V gene segment behaved as functional or pseudogenic. Alongside the repertoire data, information on donor age, sex, ethnicity and CMV serostatus was compiled. A later genetic analysis used genome-wide SNP genotypes for about 65% of the 666 donors, treating that subset as a discovery cohort. All discovery cohort repertoires had been generated on a single sequencing platform. HLA typing covered class I and class II loci at four-digit resolution. Typing coverage differed by locus: A, B, C, DRB1 and DQB1 were typed in roughly 620-640 donors, DQA1 in approximately 520, DPA1 in 600 to 610, and DPB1 in 400 to 490. Because of strong linkage in the cohort, five DR-DQ haplotypes were treated as single units for association and clustering. On average, around 240,000 unique TCR beta nucleotide sequences were sequenced per donor among a few hundred genotyped donors of the cohort, with about 19% of those sequences being non-productive. What the work shows at the level of the full study, not this receptor alone: Assigning TCR associations to individual alleles was difficult when HLA alleles, especially DR and DQ, strongly co-occurred. A further reported finding was that TCR beta sequences accurately predicted the HLA-A and HLA-B alleles for most subjects in the first cohort. Because HLA typing was unavailable for some donors at each locus, only the typed subset was used in association tests. Presence/absence analyses assumed roughly uniform sequencing depth across donors, an assumption that may not hold. It was suggested by the authors that the approach could potentially be generalized to other disease states and immunological phenotypes. In a later analysis, HLA-associated TCR beta chains were found to be more clonally expanded and to have lower generation probabilities than equally common non-associated chains. The classifier was reported to diagnose cytomegalovirus status with high specificity and sensitivity in both the original cohort and the validation cohort. Most TCR sequences were observed very rarely across donors, whereas some public TCRs were present in many individuals. According to a later analysis, TCR association rates differed among HLA loci, with DRB1 alleles showing the most associated TCRs and HLA-C alleles showing the fewest. Only TCR beta chains were sequenced in this cohort, and the absence of alpha or paired-chain data limited detectable features. V-gene and J-gene trimming of TCR beta chains was associated with a missense DCLRE1C variant in a later genetic analysis, and the association was replicated in an independent cohort. Specific HLA alleles were associated with over 15,000 TCR beta sequences at a false discovery rate of 0.05 in a later analysis. According to a later analysis, parvovirus B19, influenza, CMV and Epstein-Barr virus appeared linked to several top co-occurrence clusters. According to a later genetic analysis, donors in an Asian-associated ancestry cluster had fewer N-insertions in productive TCRs than the approximately 630-donor mean. The earlier analysis of around 600 of the donors excluded some 15 rarely observed V segments, including chromosome 9 orphons, because counts were too low. In an earlier analysis of about 600 of the donors, most TCR beta V segments appeared in productive rearrangements about 87% or about 30% of the time, broadly matching IMGT annotations. A group of highly shared sequence variants was considered likely to be a technical artifact of the sequencing pipeline. The study gave a list of about 160 TCR beta chains associated with cytomegalovirus. The only immune exposure information available for the cohort was CMV serostatus. Some IMGT-functional V segments, including TRBV6-2 and TRBV6-3, could not be told apart with the 87-base-pair reads, so those segments were excluded. Most CMV-associated TCR beta chains appeared to be HLA-restricted in a later analysis, and the HLA associations seemed to be driven largely by CMV exposure. Correlated functional status among segregating V segments might reflect linkage disequilibrium, but an unknown experimental factor could not be ruled out. In vitro tests confirmed that a few of the cytomegalovirus-associated TCR beta chains recognize cytomegalovirus antigens.

The cohort was made up of 500 to 800 healthy bone marrow donors. All cohort members were sampled while nominally healthy, although unrecorded immune exposures were likely present. The donor tested CMV seropositive, placing the donor among the 289 seropositive members of the cohort. A peripheral blood sample was provided by each donor, and peripheral blood mononuclear cells were used for TCR beta sequencing. Genomic DNA was extracted from the blood cell samples with the Qiagen DNeasy Blood Extraction Kit. Preparation of the library involved the immunoSEQ multiplex PCR assay. A mixture of 60 forward primers for TCR Vbeta segments and 13 reverse primers for TCR Jbeta segments was used in the multiplex PCR. A multiplex PCR assay on genomic DNA amplified the CDR3 region of rearranged TCR beta genes. The Illumina HiSeq System was used to sequence the amplified TCR beta libraries as 87-base-pair reads. Turning to the authors' computational methods: Across the 600 to 700 repertoires, a later analysis counted some 80 million unique TCR beta chains, 8.5 million to 12 million of which were shared by at least two donors. To remove PCR and sequencing errors, raw reads were error-corrected and collapsed into unique sequences using a nearest-neighbor algorithm that merged closely related sequences. CDR3 sequences were aligned to IMGT reference sequences to assign V, D and J gene segments. For a sequence to be retained, a match of at least six nucleotides was required to both a V gene segment and a J gene segment. A rearrangement counted as productive if the CDR3 had no stop codons and remained in frame with V and J, and every other rearrangement counted as non-productive. Following IMGT convention, CDR3 was defined as the stretch from the second conserved V-encoded cysteine to the conserved J-encoded phenylalanine. In an earlier analysis of roughly 580 of the donors, sequences lacking an unambiguous match to a single V gene segment were excluded. An earlier analysis of a few hundred of the donors called V segments functional above 56.7% productive rearrangements and segregating when the between-donor standard deviation exceeded 5%. A statistical classification framework was developed to diagnose cytomegalovirus status using the catalog of TCR beta chain sequences. A later analysis assigned V and J genes by comparing TCR nucleotide sequences with IMGT/GENE-DB human TR gene sequences. The TCRdist pipeline was used in a later analysis to assign CDR3 sequences and most-parsimonious VDJ recombination scenarios. In a later analysis, every TCR beta chain was defined by the combination of its CDR3 amino acid sequence and its V-gene family, and reads without a unique V-gene family were dropped. A later analysis removed roughly 590 highly shared, low-generation-probability nucleotide sequences to deal with suspected cross-contamination and a sequencing artifact. A later analysis calculated a clonal expansion index for each public chain from normalized within-repertoire ranks of inferred template counts. A later analysis computed generation probabilities with a VDJ recombination model fitted to out-of-frame rearrangements, and checked the results against IGoR. In a later analysis, TCR-TCR, TCR-HLA and TCR-CMV co-occurrence was scored with hypergeometric tests, and a repertoire-size bias correction was applied to TCR pairs. False discovery rates were estimated in a later analysis by permuting HLA or CMV assignments 20 times. In a later analysis, co-occurring TCRs were grouped using DBSCAN, and TCRdist sequence similarity was added for clustering within HLA-allele-positive subsets. Co-occurrence clustering excluded repertoires with fewer than 30,000 or more than 120,000 public chains, plus five with anomalous nucleotide sharing. In its TCRdb copy, this immuneACCESS table keeps in-frame sequences only and misses some clones. Where compared with another copy, unresolved V genes explain less than half of these, and the others have no known cause. V, J and clone size are taken as reported in that table, and D and trimming were inferred from the DNA itself. The sample table holds about 180,000 clones, of which more than 75% were seen once. The ten most abundant clones make up less than 2.5% of the sample.

The table lists this clone with a count of one. Its cognate antigen has yet to be identified. Nothing much larger sits one base from this clone, and base qualities are not available. Via the germline V gene, CDR1 is SGHTA and CDR2 FQGTGA. The CDR3 goes from the cysteine to the phenylalanine over 13 residues. The CDR3 DNA has 39 bases and is translated from base 1. V is pared back by 6 bases and J by 11 bases, with 17 bases lying between the germline termini. This clonotype originated in a woman in her thirties in good health and CMV-seropositive. Rearrangement joined TRBV7-3 to TRBJ1-5; a tentative D match to TRBD1 spans 6 bases. Source material: PBMCs. The nucleotide sequence reads as follows: TGTGCCAGCAGTCTTACAGGGTACGGGACCCAGCATTTT. This is translated as CASSLTGYGTQHF. Reference TRBV7-3 and TRBJ1-5 genes cover what lies past the CDR3, so the full variable domain is GAGVSQTPSNKVTEKGKYVELRCDPISGHTALYWYRQSLGQGPEFLIYFQGTGAADDSGLPNDRFFAVRPEGSVSTLKIQRTERGDSAVYLCASSLTGYGTQHFGDGTRLSIL.